This entry lists 18 T cell receptor beta chains sequenced from one sample in a study of breast tumors, draining lymph nodes, adjacent tissues. TCRdb redid the calling of the multiplex PCR reads with MiXCR, one entry per CDR3 protein. The data hold roughly 130,000 distinct CDR3 sequences, with roughly 33% observed a single time. The lymph nodes were axillary draining lymph nodes from breast cancer patients. The sequencing input was axillary lymph node tissue. These receptors were obtained from a female donor with breast cancer. Some clones in this sample may be carry-over from other donors' samples.

V gene TRBV14 combines with J gene TRBJ1-1, with 9 bases lining up with TRBD1. Germline V gene lookup returns CDR1 SGHDN and CDR2 FVKESK. The CDR3 covers 17 residues. Losses at the gene ends were 0 bases for V and 5 bases for J; bases not matched to a gene: 10. CDR3 DNA: TGTGCCAGCAGCCAAGATGATTGGGACAGGGCGGGAACTGAAGCTTTCTTT. It is translated as CASSQDDWDRAGTEAFF.

There are many counts of this clonotype. The V gene is TRBV6-5, the J gene TRBJ2-6; 8 bases are shared with TRBD1. Germline CDR1 is MNHEY and CDR2 is SVGAGI. The CDR3 has 18 residues. Losses at the gene ends were 0 bases for V and 0 bases for J; bases not matched to a gene: 4. The CDR3 DNA follows: TGTGCCAGCAGTTACTCCTTGGACAGGGTCTCTGGGGCCAACGTCCTGACTTTC. Translated: CASSYSLDRVSGANVLTF.

This clonotype was seen many times. The CDR3 region is CSVESEQGYNEQFF. The CDR3 DNA follows: TGCAGCGTTGAAAGTGAGCAGGGTTACAATGAGCAGTTCTTC. The V and J genes are TRBV29-1 and TRBJ2-1, with D possibly matching TRBD1 (5 bases). Germline V CDR1 and CDR2: SQVTM, ANQGSEA. V was cut by 2 bases and J by 4 bases, with 12 bases left in between. CDR3 length equals 14 residues.

This clonotype was recorded at least ten times. J is TRBJ2-5 and V is TRBV7-9; D tentatively fits TRBD1 or TRBD2 (5 bases each). V lost 1 base and J 6 bases, leaving 15 bases between the germline ends. From germline, CDR1 is SEHNR and CDR2 FQNEAQ (reference sequence). CDR3 length equals 15 residues. The CDR3 protein is CASSLEESREQTQYF. CDR3 DNA: TGTGCCAGCAGCTTAGAGGAATCCAGGGAGCAGACCCAGTACTTC. The complete variable domain, with remaining parts taken from reference TRBV7-9 and TRBJ2-5, reads DTGVSQNPRHKITKRGQNVTFRCDPISEHNRLYWYRQTLGQGPEFLTYFQNEAQLEKSRLLSDRFSAERPKGSFSTLEIQRTEQGDSAMYLCASSLEESREQTQYFGPGTRLLVL.

This clonotype was detected ten times or more. The chain joins TRBV2 to TRBJ2-6; D not certain. The CDR3 consists of 15 residues. The germline CDR1 and CDR2 sequences are SNHLY and FYNNEI. V gave up 5 bases and J gave up 2 bases, with 10 bases separating them. DNA of the CDR3: TGTGCCAGCAGTCAATCCCGGGCTGGGGCCAACGTCCTGACTTTC. As protein: CASSQSRAGANVLTF.

The genes are TRBV6-2 or TRBV6-3 and TRBJ1-5; possible D gene TRBD1, 6 bases. Per germline, CDR1 MNHEY and CDR2 SVGEGT. Trimming stripped 7 bases from V and 4 bases from J, with 20 bases between. CDR3 length: 16 amino acids. The CDR3: CASKAHLAGANQPQHF. DNA for the CDR3: TGTGCCAGCAAGGCCCATCTCGCGGGGGCAAATCAGCCCCAGCATTTT.

At least ten counts were recorded for this clonotype. This chain connects TRBV2 to TRBJ2-1; 8 nucleotides align to TRBD1. Germline V lookup: CDR1 SNHLY, CDR2 FYNNEI. This CDR3 comprises 14 residues. The V segment lost 6 bases and the J segment 10 bases; nucleotides outside the gene matches: 11. The CDR3 nucleotides read TGTGCCAGCAGCAGGGGGCTGAGAGGTGGAGAGCAGTTCTTC. Protein: CASSRGLRGGEQFF.

The V gene is TRBV7-9, the J gene TRBJ1-5; 7 nucleotides match TRBD1. This CDR3 contains 14 residues. Germline values: CDR1 SEHNR, CDR2 FQNEAQ (reference sequence). J was trimmed by 3 bases and V by 2 bases; bases with no gene match: 1. DNA for the CDR3: TGTGCCAGCAGCTTACAGGGGGACAATCAGCCCCAGCATTTT. It encodes CASSLQGDNQPQHF.

This clonotype was seen ten or more times. The chain joins TRBV5-1 to TRBJ2-1; the D gene could be TRBD1 or TRBD2 (5 bases each). This CDR3 contains 14 residues. Trimming stripped 1 base from V and 6 bases from J, with 11 bases between. CDR1 is SGHRS and CDR2 is YFSETQ in the germline V gene. Here the CDR3 reads CASSLSGTANEQFF. The CDR3 bases are TGCGCCAGCAGCTTGTCCGGGACGGCCAATGAGCAGTTCTTC.

This clonotype has a count of ten or more. The CDR3, as DNA: TGCAGTGCTAGAGCGACCGGGGGGCGAACAGATACGCAGTATTTT. This sequence encodes CSARATGGRTDTQYF. The chain is built from TRBV20-1 and TRBJ2-3, with a tentative D call TRBD2 (7 bases). Germline V gives CDR1 DFQATT, CDR2 SNEGSKA (reference sequence). The CDR3 is made up of 15 amino acids. Deletions cut 1 base from V and 3 bases from J, with 14 bases between.

V is TRBV10-2 and J is TRBJ2-7; D is ambiguous. The CDR3 covers 11 residues. In germline, CDR1 is WSHSY, CDR2 SAAADI. Trimming stripped 2 bases from V and 11 bases from J, with 10 bases between. The CDR3: CASSERGREYF. The CDR3 bases are TGCGCCAGCAGTGAGCGAGGCCGCGAGTACTTC.

This clonotype was picked up many times. The CDR3 bases are TGCGCCAGCAGCTTTGGCCCAGATACGCAGTATTTT. Protein: CASSFGPDTQYF. This chain joins TRBV5-1 and TRBJ2-3, with D unclear. This CDR3 has 12 residues. CDR1 is SGHRS and CDR2 is YFSETQ in the germline V gene. V lost 2 bases, J lost 4 bases, and 5 bases lay in between.

This clonotype was seen many times. The rearrangement links TRBV11-3 to TRBJ2-7; D call uncertain. Germline lookup yields CDR1 SGHNT and CDR2 YENEEA. V was cut by 1 base and J by 3 bases, with 13 bases left in between. CDR3 length: 15 amino acids. CDR3 coding DNA: TGTGCCAGCAGCTTAGGCCATATCACCGGCTACGAGCAGTACGTC. This translates into CASSLGHITGYEQYV.

This clonotype showed up many times. The CDR3 DNA reads TGTGCCAGCAGCATCTGGGGGGGGCCACACGAGCAGTACTTC. Its protein is CASSIWGGPHEQYF. The chain combines TRBV5-4 with TRBJ2-7, with D possibly being TRBD2 (7 bases). The CDR3 contains 14 residues. The germline V gene encodes CDR1 SGHNT and CDR2 YYREEE (reference sequence). The germline V and J ends were trimmed by 4 bases and 5 bases, with 16 bases remaining between them.

Only a few counts were recorded for this clonotype. This may stem from a read error, because a much larger clone lies one nucleotide away. The chain couples TRBV4-1 to TRBJ2-3, with a possible D match to TRBD1 (7 bases). Trimming left V 5 bases short and J 2 bases short, with 26 bases between. In germline, CDR1 is MGHRA, CDR2 YSYEKL. CDR3 size: 19 residues. CDR3 sequence (DNA): TGCGCCAGCAGCGCGGAGAAATTATTGCGGGACAGATCCACAGATACGCAGTATTTT. It translates to CASSAEKLLRDRSTDTQYF.

This chain joins TRBV7-9 and TRBJ2-3; D is uncertain. This CDR3 has 13 residues. Trimming removed 3 bases at V and 3 bases at J, with 7 bases between. Germline CDR1 is SEHNR and CDR2 is FQNEAQ (reference sequence). The CDR3: CASSFGVTDTQYF. The CDR3 DNA reads TGTGCCAGCAGCTTTGGGGTAACAGATACGCAGTATTTT.

A few counts support this clonotype. The chain recombines TRBV7-2 with TRBJ1-1; D remains ambiguous. V was pared by 4 bases and J by 7 bases, with 7 bases between. The CDR3 is 11 amino acids. CDR1 SGHTA and CDR2 FQGNSA come from the germline V gene. Here the CDR3 DNA reads TGTGCCAGCAGCTCCGAATATGAAGCTTTCTTT. Protein sequence: CASSSEYEAFF. Using reference TRBV7-2 and TRBJ1-1 for the parts outside the CDR3, the full variable domain is GAGVSQSPSNKVTEKGKDVELRCDPISGHTALYWYRQSLGQGLEFLIYFQGNSAPDKSGLPSDRFSAERTGGSVSTLTIQRTQQEDSAVYLCASSSEYEAFFGQGTRLTVV.

This clonotype appeared a few times. A read error may explain this, as a much larger clone is one base away. The CDR3 region is CASNNGGNSNQPQHF. The CDR3 nucleotides are TGTGCCAGCAATAACGGGGGAAATAGCAATCAGCCCCAGCATTTT. This sequence joins TRBV12-3 or TRBV12-4 and TRBJ1-5; a weak D match, TRBD1 (5 bases). V was pared by 7 bases and J by 0 bases, with 13 bases between. CDR3 length: 15 residues.